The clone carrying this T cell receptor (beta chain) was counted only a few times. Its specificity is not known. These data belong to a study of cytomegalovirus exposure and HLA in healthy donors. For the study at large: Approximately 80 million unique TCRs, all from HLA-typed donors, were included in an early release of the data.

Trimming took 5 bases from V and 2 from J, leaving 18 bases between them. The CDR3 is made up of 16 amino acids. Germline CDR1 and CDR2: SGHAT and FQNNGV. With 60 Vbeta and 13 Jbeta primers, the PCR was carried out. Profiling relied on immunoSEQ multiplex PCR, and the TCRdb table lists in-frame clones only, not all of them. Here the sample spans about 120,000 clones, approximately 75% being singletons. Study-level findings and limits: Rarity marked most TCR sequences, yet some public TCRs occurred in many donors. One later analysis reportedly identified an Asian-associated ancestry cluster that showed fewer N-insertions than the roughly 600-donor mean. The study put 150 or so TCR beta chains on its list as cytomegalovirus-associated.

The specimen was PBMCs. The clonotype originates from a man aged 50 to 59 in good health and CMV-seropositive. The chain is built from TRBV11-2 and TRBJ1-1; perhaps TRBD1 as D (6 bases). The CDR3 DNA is TGTGCCAGCAGCCATCGGACAGAGGCGACAAACACTGAAGCTTTCTTT. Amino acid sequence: CASSHRTEATNTEAFF.